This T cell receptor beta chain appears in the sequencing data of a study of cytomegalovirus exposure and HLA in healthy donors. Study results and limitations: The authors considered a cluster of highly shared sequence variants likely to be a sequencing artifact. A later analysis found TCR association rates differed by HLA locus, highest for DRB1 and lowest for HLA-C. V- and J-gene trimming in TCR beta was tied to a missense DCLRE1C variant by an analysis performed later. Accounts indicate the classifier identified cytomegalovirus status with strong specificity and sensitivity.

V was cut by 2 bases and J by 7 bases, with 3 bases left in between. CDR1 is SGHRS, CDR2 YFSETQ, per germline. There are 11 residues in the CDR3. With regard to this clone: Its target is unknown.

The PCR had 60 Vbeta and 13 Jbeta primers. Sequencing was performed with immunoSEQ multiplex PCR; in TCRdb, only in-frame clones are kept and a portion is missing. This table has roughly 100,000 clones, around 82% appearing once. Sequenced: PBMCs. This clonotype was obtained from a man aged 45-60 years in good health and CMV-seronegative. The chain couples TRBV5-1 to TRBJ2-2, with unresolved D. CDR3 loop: CASSFSGELFF. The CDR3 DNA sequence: TGCGCCAGCAGCTTTAGCGGGGAGCTGTTTTTT.